Given below is one TCR beta chain in context. Its matching antigen is unknown. Version v3.0 of the immunoSEQ assay was performed at survey level. Data came from immunoSEQ multiplex PCR; TCRdb stores just in-frame clones and leaves some out. The sample contains around 6,500 clones, about 76% of which appear only once. This CDR3 contains 14 residues. The germline V and J ends were trimmed by 6 bases and 9 bases, with 20 bases remaining between them. The germline V gene has CDR1 MNHEY and CDR2 SVGAGI. This record belongs to a study of long-term antiretroviral therapy in people with HIV. Findings and caveats of the study: Transplant donor controls retained higher diversity, though diversity increased after ART.

The starting material was unsorted PBMCs, obtained 0.1 years before starting antiretroviral therapy. The sequence came from a man younger than 35 with HIV. The V gene is TRBV6-5, the J gene TRBJ1-2; D possibly corresponds to TRBD1 (5 bases). CDR3 sequence: CASRPTWGRQRYTF. The CDR3 bases are TGTGCCAGCAGACCGACCTGGGGGAGGCAACGCTACACCTTC.